Listed below are T cell receptor beta chains from one sample, sequenced in a study of blood T cells in healthy people across ages. TCRdb re-called the 5' RACE reads through MiXCR, storing one row per CDR3 protein. The sample consists of around 2 million distinct CDR3 sequences, approximately 39% of them appearing once. The sample was blood. Receptor source: a human donor in good health. Both conserved end residues are part of each CDR3. The D gene is left open where the match is weak.

TRBV4-2	TRBJ1-1	.	CASSRDLRNTEAFF	TGTGCCAGCAGCCGAGACCTCCGTAACACTGAAGCTTTCTTT
TRBV5-1	TRBJ2-3	.	CASSLGMGSDTDTQYF	TGCGCCAGCAGCTTGGGTATGGGGTCAGACACAGATACGCAGTATTTT
TRBV7-9	TRBJ2-5	TRBD1	CASSTPRQGTQETQYF	TGTGCCAGCAGCACCCCGCGACAGGGAACACAAGAGACCCAGTACTTC
TRBV7-2	TRBJ1-2	.	CASSLVDRSYYGYTF	TGTGCCAGCAGCTTAGTCGACAGAAGTTACTATGGCTACACCTTC
TRBV28	TRBJ2-5	.	CASSGAGTHQETQYF	TGTGCCAGCAGCGGAGCCGGGACTCACCAAGAGACCCAGTACTTC
TRBV11-2	TRBJ2-7	.	CASSLDLGVEGEQYF	TGTGCCAGCAGCTTAGATCTGGGGGTCGAGGGAGAGCAGTACTTC
TRBV6-2/TRBV6-3	TRBJ1-5	TRBD1	CASSYRGTGGWLHQPQHF	TGTGCCAGCAGTTACCGTGGGACAGGGGGCTGGTTGCATCAGCCCCAGCATTTT
TRBV18	TRBJ1-2	.	CANSPDTYGYTF	TGTGCCAACTCCCCTGACACCTATGGCTACACCTTC
TRBV20-1	TRBJ1-1	.	CSAPGWVAMNTEAFF	TGCAGTGCTCCCGGGTGGGTAGCGATGAACACTGAAGCTTTCTTT
TRBV4-3	TRBJ1-1	.	CASSQEKEFEAFF	TGCGCCAGCAGCCAAGAGAAAGAGTTCGAAGCTTTCTTT